The clone carrying this T cell receptor (beta chain) was observed once. The data were obtained in a study of blood T cell repertoires in COVID-19. The wider study: The United States, Italy and Spain provided the acute and convalescent COVID-19 samples. The analysed material was cDNA or gDNA that came from T cells, B-cell-depleted T cells, or PBMCs.

In the authors' methods: The authors estimated nucleated cell counts from reference gene primer amplification. Profiled with immunoSEQ multiplex PCR; TCRdb holds only in-frame clones, not every one. Clone size and the V and J calls come from that table; the DNA yielded D and trimming. The data hold approximately 280,000 clones, with around 89% observed a single time. V dropped 5 bases and J dropped 5; count of bases not matched to a gene: 5. The CDR3 consists of 13 residues. The sequenced material came from peripheral blood. The origin of this receptor is a man aged 40-50 years with acute or convalescent COVID-19. The rearrangement uses TRBV12-3 or TRBV12-4 and TRBJ2-5, with 7 bases matching TRBD1. CDR3 residues: CASSIGQVETQYF. The CDR3, as DNA: TGTGCCAGCAGTATTGGACAGGTGGAGACCCAGTACTTC.